This TCR beta chain emerged from a study of cytomegalovirus exposure and HLA in healthy donors. Study-level results: Reported findings show TCR beta sequences accurately forecast HLA-A and HLA-B alleles in most subjects.

Worth noting for this clone: Its specificity is not known.

The CDR3 extends over 15 amino acids. The V end was cut by 3 bases, the J end by 2 bases, with 14 bases between. Germline CDR1 SGDLS, CDR2 YYNGEE. Researchers ran the PCR with 60 Vbeta and 13 Jbeta primers. Assay: immunoSEQ multiplex PCR; the TCRdb copy retains only in-frame clones and omits some. The sample lists approximately 290,000 clones, over 70% occurring once. The clonotype was recovered from a girl aged 2 to 9 in good health and CMV-seronegative. The chain uses TRBV9 and TRBJ2-5, with a possible D match to TRBD1 (6 bases). Sequencing was done on a sample of PBMCs. CDR3 sequence reads: CASSAPPGQQETQYF. The CDR3 DNA follows: TGTGCCAGCAGCGCGCCACCCGGACAGCAAGAGACCCAGTACTTC.